This TCR beta chain emerged from a study of cytomegalovirus exposure and HLA in healthy donors. Whole-study context: A prior analysis found about 110 million unique TCR beta sequences from roughly 180 million T cells. Inside one of the first data releases sat around 80 million unique TCRs taken from HLA-typed donors.

Use of 60 Vbeta and 13 Jbeta primers characterized the PCR. Here immunoSEQ multiplex PCR was the method, and the copy in TCRdb shows in-frame clones only, minus some. The sample yields fewer than 250,000 clones, over 60% seen once. This CDR3 is 16 amino acids long. V was clipped by 0 bases and J by 4 bases; unmatched bases: 6. The germline gives CDR1 SGHVS, CDR2 FQNEAQ. J is TRBJ2-1 and V is TRBV7-8; 7 nucleotides agree with TRBD2. This sequence was found in a man aged 30 to 39 in good health and CMV-seropositive. The sequenced sample was PBMCs. The CDR3 reads CASSLARLADYNEQFF. CDR3 nucleotides: TGTGCCAGCAGCTTAGCGAGGCTAGCGGATTACAATGAGCAGTTCTTC.